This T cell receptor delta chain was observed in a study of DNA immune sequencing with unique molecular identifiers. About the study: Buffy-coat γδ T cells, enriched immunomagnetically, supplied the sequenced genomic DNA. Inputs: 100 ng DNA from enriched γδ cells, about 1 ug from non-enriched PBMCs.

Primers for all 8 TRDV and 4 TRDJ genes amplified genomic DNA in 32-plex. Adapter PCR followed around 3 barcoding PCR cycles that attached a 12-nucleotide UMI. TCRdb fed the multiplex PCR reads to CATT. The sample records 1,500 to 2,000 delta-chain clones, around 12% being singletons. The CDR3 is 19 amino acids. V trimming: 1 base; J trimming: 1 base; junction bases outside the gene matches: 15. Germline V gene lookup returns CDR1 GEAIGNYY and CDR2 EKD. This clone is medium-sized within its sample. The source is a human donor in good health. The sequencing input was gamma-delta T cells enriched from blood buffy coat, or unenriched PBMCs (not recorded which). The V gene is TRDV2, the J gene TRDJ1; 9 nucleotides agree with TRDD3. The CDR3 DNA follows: TGTGCCTGTGACACGATGAAGCTGGGGGATCTTCAACTCACCGATAAACTCATCTTT. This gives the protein CACDTMKLGDLQLTDKLIF.